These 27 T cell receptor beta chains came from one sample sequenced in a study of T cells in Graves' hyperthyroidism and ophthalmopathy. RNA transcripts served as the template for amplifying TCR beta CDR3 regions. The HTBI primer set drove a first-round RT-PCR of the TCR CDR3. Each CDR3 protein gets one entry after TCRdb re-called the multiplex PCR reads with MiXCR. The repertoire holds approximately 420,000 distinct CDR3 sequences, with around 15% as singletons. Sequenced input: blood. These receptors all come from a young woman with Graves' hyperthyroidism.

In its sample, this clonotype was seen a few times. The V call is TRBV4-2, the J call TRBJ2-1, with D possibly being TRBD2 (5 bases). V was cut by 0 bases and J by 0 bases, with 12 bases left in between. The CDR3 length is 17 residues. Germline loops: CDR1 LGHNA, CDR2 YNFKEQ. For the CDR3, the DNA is TGTGCCAGCAGCCAAGATCAAGCGGCTAGCTCCTACAATGAGCAGTTCTTC. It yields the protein CASSQDQAASSYNEQFF.

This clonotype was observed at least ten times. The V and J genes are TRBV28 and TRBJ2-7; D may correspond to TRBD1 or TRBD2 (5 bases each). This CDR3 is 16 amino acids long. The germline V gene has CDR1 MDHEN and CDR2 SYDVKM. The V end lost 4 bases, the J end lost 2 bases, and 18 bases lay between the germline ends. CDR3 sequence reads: CASSSPKQATTYEQYF. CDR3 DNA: TGTGCCAGCAGTTCCCCGAAACAGGCGACTACCTACGAGCAGTACTTC.

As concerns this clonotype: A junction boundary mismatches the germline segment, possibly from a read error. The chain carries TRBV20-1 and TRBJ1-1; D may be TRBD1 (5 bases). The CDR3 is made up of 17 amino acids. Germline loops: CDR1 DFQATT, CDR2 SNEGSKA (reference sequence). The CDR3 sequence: CSAEGPTDARMNTGAFF. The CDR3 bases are TGCAGTGCTGAGGGACCGACTGATGCGCGGATGAACACTGGAGCTTTCTTT.

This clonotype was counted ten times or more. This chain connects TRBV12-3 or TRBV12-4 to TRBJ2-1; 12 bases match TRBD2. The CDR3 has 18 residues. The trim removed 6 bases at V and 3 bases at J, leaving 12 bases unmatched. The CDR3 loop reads CASRQLAGGPGGYNEQFF. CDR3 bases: TGTGCCAGCAGACAACTAGCGGGAGGCCCAGGGGGCTACAATGAGCAGTTCTTC.

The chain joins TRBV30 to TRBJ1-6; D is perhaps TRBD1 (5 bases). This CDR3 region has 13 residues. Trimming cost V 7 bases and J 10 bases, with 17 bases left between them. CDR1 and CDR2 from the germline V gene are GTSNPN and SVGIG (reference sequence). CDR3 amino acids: CAYYVGGESPLHF. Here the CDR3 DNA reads TGTGCCTACTACGTCGGGGGTGAGTCACCCCTCCACTTT. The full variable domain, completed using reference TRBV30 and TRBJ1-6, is SQTIHQWPATLVQPVGSPLSLECTVEGTSNPNLYWYRQAAGRGLQLLFYSVGIGQISSEVPQNLSASRPQDRQFILSSKKLLLSDSGFYLCAYYVGGESPLHFGNGTRLTVT.

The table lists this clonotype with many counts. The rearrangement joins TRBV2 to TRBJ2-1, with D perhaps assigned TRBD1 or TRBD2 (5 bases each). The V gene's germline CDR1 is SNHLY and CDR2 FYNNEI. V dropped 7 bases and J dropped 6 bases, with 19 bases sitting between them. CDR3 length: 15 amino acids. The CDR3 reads CASNYYPGRANEQFF. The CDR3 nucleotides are TGTGCCAGCAATTATTATCCGGGACGGGCCAATGAGCAGTTCTTC.

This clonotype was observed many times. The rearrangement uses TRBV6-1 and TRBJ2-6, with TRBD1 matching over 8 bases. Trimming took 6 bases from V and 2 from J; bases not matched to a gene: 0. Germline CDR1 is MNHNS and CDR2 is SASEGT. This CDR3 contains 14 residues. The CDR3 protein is CASRDRAGANVLTF. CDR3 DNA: TGTGCCAGCAGGGACAGGGCTGGGGCCAACGTCCTGACTTTC.

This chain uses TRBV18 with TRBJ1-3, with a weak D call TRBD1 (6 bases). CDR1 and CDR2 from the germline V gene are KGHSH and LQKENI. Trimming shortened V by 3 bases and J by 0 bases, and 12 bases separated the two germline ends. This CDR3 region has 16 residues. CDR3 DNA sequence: TGTGCCAGCTCACCCGGACAGCCGGGCTCTGGAAACACCATATATTTT. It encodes CASSPGQPGSGNTIYF.

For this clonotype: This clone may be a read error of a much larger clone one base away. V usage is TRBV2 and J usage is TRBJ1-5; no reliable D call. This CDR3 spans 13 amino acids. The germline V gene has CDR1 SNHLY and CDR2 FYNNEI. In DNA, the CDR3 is TGTACCAGCAGCGCAGATAGCAATCAGCCCCAGCATTTT. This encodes CTSSADSNQPQHF.

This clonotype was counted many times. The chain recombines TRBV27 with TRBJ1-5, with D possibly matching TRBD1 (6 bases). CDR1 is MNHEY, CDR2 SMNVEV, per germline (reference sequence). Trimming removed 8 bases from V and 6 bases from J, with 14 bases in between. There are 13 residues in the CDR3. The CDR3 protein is CASAQGRIQPQHF. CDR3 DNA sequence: TGTGCCAGCGCACAGGGTCGGATTCAGCCCCAGCATTTT.

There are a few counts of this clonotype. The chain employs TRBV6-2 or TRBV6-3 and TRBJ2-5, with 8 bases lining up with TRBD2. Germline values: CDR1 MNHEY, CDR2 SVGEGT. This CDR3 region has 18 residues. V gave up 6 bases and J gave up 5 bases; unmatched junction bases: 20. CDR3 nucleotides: TGTGCCAGCAGCTCGAGCGGGGGCTCTAGCGACCCGAGGGAGACCCAGTACTTC. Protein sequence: CASSSSGGSSDPRETQYF.

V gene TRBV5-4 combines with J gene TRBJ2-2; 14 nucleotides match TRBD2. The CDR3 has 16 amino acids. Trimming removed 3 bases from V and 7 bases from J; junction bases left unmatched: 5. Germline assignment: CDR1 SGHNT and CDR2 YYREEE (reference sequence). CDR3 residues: CASSSGLAGEGGELFF. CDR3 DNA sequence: TGTGCCAGCAGCTCGGGACTAGCGGGAGAAGGCGGGGAGCTGTTTTTT.

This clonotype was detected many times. The CDR3 region is CASSQEARPYNEQFF. The CDR3 bases are TGTGCCAGCAGCCAAGAAGCGAGGCCCTACAATGAGCAGTTCTTC. The chain uses TRBV3-1 and TRBJ2-1; D not certain. The CDR3 runs 15 residues. Germline lookup yields CDR1 LGHDT and CDR2 YNNKEL (reference sequence). The ends were cut back, 0 bases at V and 2 bases at J, with 8 bases in the middle.

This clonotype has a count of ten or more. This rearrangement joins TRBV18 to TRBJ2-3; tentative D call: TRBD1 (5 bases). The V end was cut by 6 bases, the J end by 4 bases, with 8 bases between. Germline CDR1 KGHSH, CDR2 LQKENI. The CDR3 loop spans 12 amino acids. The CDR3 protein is CASSQGADTQYF. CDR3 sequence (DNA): TGTGCCAGCTCTCAGGGTGCAGATACGCAGTATTTT.

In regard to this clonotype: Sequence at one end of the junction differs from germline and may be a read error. CDR3 coding DNA: TGTGCCAGTAGTATCGGGACAGGGGGGATGGACTTC. Residues: CASSIGTGGMDF. This chain connects TRBV19 to TRBJ2-4; TRBD1 matches at 11 bases. In germline, CDR1 is LNHDA, CDR2 SQIVND (reference sequence). The CDR3 runs to 12 residues. The complete variable domain, with remaining parts taken from reference TRBV19 and TRBJ2-4, reads DGGITQSPKYLFRKEGQNVTLSCEQNLNHDAMYWYRQDPGQGLRLIYYSQIVNDFQKGDIAEGYSVSREKKESFPLTVTSAQKNPTAFYLCASSIGTGGMDFGAGTRLSVL.

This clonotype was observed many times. The chain's CDR3 is CASSFYQQGNTGELFF. The CDR3 DNA follows: TGTGCCAGCAGTTTCTACCAACAGGGTAACACCGGGGAGCTGTTTTTT. The chain combines TRBV28 with TRBJ2-2; perhaps TRBD1 as D (6 bases). The germline V gene encodes CDR1 MDHEN and CDR2 SYDVKM. The V and J ends lost 3 bases and 2 bases respectively, with 13 bases between them. The CDR3 runs 16 residues.

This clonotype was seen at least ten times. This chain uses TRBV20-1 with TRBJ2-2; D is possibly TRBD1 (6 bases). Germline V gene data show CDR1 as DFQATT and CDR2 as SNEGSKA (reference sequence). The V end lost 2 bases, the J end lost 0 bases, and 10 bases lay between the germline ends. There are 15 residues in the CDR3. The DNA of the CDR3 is TGCAGTGCTAGACGTGGGACACCGAACACCGGGGAGCTGTTTTTT. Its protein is CSARRGTPNTGELFF.

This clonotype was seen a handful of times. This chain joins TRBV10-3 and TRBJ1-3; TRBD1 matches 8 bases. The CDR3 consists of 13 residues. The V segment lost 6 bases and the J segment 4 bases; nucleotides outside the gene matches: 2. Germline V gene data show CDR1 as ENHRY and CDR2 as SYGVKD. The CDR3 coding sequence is TGTGCCATCAGGGACAGGGTGGGAAACACCATATATTTT. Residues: CAIRDRVGNTIYF.

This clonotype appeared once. The CDR3 is CASTLGAGQGTDTQYF. The CDR3 coding sequence is TGTGCCAGCACACTTGGGGCGGGACAGGGAACAGATACGCAGTATTTT. The rearrangement joins TRBV27 to TRBJ2-3; 9 bases map to TRBD1. Per the germline V gene, CDR1 is MNHEY and CDR2 is SMNVEV (reference sequence). The V segment lost 7 bases and the J segment 3 bases; nucleotides outside the gene matches: 11. CDR3 length: 16 residues.

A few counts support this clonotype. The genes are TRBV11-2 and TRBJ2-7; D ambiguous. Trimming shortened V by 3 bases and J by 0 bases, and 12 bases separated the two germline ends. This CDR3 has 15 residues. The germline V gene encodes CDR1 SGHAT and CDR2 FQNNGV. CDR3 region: CASSLYHSSSYEQYF. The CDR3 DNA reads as TGTGCCAGCAGCTTGTATCACAGTAGCTCCTACGAGCAGTACTTC. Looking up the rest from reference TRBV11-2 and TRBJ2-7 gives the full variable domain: EAGVAQSPRYKIIEKRQSVAFWCNPISGHATLYWYQQILGQGPKLLIQFQNNGVVDDSQLPKDRFSAERLKGVDSTLKIQPAKLEDSAVYLCASSLYHSSSYEQYFGPGTRLTVT.

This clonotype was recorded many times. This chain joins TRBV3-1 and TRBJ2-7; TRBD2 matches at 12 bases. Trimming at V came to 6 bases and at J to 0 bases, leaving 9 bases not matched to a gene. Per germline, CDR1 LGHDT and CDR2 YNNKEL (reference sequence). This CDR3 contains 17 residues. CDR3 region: CASSRRTSGDGSYEQYF. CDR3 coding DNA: TGTGCCAGCAGTCGACGGACTAGCGGGGACGGCTCCTACGAGCAGTACTTC.

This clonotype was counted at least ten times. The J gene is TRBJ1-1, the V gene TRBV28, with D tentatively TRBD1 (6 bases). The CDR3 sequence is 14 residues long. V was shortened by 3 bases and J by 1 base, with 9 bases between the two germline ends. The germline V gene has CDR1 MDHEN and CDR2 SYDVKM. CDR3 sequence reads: CASSFRTANTEAFF. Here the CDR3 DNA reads TGTGCCAGCAGTTTTAGGACAGCGAACACTGAAGCTTTCTTT.

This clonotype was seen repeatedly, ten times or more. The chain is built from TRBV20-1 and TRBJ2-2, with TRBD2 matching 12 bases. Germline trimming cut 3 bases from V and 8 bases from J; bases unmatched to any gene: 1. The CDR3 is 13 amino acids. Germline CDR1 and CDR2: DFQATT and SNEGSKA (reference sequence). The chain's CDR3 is CSARTSGSGELFF. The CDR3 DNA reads TGCAGTGCTAGGACTAGCGGGAGTGGGGAGCTGTTTTTT.

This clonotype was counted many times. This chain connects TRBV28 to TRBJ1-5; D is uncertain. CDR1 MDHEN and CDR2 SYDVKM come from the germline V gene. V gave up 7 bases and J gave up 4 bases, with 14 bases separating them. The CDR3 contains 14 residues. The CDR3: CASTVGNGNQPQHF. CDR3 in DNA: TGTGCCAGCACGGTAGGGAACGGAAATCAGCCCCAGCATTTT.

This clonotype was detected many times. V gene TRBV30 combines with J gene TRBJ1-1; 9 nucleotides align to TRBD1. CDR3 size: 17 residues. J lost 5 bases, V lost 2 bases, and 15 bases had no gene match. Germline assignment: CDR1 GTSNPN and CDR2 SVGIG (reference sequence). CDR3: CAWSSRDRVALSTEAFF. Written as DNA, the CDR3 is TGTGCCTGGAGTTCCCGGGACAGGGTTGCTTTATCGACTGAAGCTTTCTTT.

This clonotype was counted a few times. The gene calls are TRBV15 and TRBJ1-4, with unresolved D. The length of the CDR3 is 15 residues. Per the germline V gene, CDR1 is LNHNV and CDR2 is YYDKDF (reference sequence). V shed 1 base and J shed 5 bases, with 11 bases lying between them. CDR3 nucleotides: TGTGCCACCAGCAGAGTCGGGGTATTGAATGAAAAACTGTTTTTT. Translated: CATSRVGVLNEKLFF.

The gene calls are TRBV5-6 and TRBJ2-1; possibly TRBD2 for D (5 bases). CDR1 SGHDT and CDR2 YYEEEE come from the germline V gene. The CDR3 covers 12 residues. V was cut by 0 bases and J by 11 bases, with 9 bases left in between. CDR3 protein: CASSLARGKQFF. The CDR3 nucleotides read TGTGCCAGCAGCTTGGCCCGGGGTAAGCAGTTCTTC.